The clone carrying this T cell receptor (beta chain) was counted between two and nine times. Its antigen is still unknown. The CDR3 consists of 15 residues. The entry originates in a study of CD8+ T cells in alopecia areata. About the study: The drug, oral tofacitinib, was given to treated patients at 5 to 10 mg twice daily. The drug, tofacitinib, lasted 6 to 18 months, followed by 6 months off drug. The study, taken as a whole, reports: In patients, TCRs were shared less clearly than in mice, and HLA may possibly be involved.

cDNA serving as the sequencing template came from extracted, reverse transcribed RNA. The assay was immunoSEQ multiplex PCR, and TCRdb's table has in-frame clones only and misses some. The sample yields about 130,000 clones, roughly three fifths seen once. Obtained from alopecia areata patients were lesional scalp punch biopsies along with peripheral blood. V gene TRBV21-1 combines with J gene TRBJ2-1; the DNA was not used to check the table's D call, TRBD1. TRBV21-1 is reported as a pseudogene. The sequence derives from a human donor with alopecia areata. The starting material was CD4+ T cells sorted from blood, obtained at week 0. CDR3 loop: CASSKAFRGEDEQFF. The DNA for the CDR3 is TGTGCCAGCAGCAAAGCCTTCAGGGGTGAGGATGAGCAGTTCTTC.